The clone carrying this T cell receptor (beta chain) has ten or more counts. The sample comes from a study of early T cells in non-severe SARS-CoV-2 infection. Whole-study context: Sequenced bulk RNA came from whole blood that was unsorted, and chains were unpaired.

Unique molecular identifier tags were affixed to discrete cDNA molecules. TCRdb fed the 5' RACE reads into MiXCR, producing one record per CDR3 protein. There are under 85,000 distinct CDR3 sequences in the sample; over 4% occur only once, and 7.3% lies in the top ten. Germline V lookup: CDR1 SGHTA, CDR2 FQGNSA. V was clipped by 4 bases and J by 7 bases, with 18 bases between them. The CDR3 extends over 15 amino acids. The sample was whole blood, taken at baseline. The sequence derives from an adult who was a healthcare worker with PCR-confirmed SARS-CoV-2 infection or an uninfected control (not recorded which). The chain links TRBV7-2 to TRBJ2-3, with D possibly TRBD1 on 6 matching bases. CDR3 nucleotides: TGTGCCAGCAGCTCCGCAGCGAGGGGACAAAATACGCAGTATTTT. Its protein product is CASSSAARGQNTQYF.